This T cell receptor beta chain was recorded in a study of Ad26.COV2.S vaccination and SARS-CoV-2 variants. Background on the study: Ad26.COV2.S, an intramuscular injection, was given once or twice 56 days apart.

Method: immunoSEQ multiplex PCR; TCRdb's copy keeps in-frame clones and lacks some. The table has about 400,000 clones, around 93% seen once; the top ten hold over 1.5%. The sample's treatment: about 20 received Ad26.COV2.S at low or high dose, single or two shots; a few received placebo; per-sample allocation not given. Collection of the samples took place on day 63 after the first injection of vaccine or placebo. In Boston, the donor was an adult between 18-55 years of age. For this clone: No antigen is known for it.

Trimming stripped 2 bases from V and 1 base from J, with 11 bases between. The CDR3 sequence is 14 residues long. In germline, CDR1 is SQVTM, CDR2 ANQGSEA. The study's findings and limits: Analyses that measured TCR breadth and depth may have underestimated total T cell responses.

Specimen: peripheral blood, collected in a trial of Ad26.COV2.S vaccine versus placebo. The clonotype comes from a person aged 18-60 years who received the Ad26.COV2.S COVID-19 vaccine or a placebo. The gene calls are TRBV29-1 and TRBJ1-1, with D unclear. The CDR3 protein is CSVEQASKNTEAFF. The CDR3 bases are TGCAGCGTTGAACAGGCCAGCAAGAACACTGAAGCTTTCTTT.